The T cell receptor beta chain described here comes from a study of blood T cell repertoires in COVID-19 (dated by TCRdb to the early 2020s). For context, the study as a whole: Collaborator samples came from the United States, Italy and Spain and covered acute and convalescent phases of COVID-19. The material from the prospective study consisted of cDNA or gDNA derived from T cells, B-cell-depleted T cells, or PBMCs. The dataset comprised deeply sampled blood TCRbeta repertoires from subjects exposed to, actively infected with, or recovered from COVID-19. A freely available public database, intended as a resource for researchers studying the immune response to SARS-CoV-2, is where the repertoires were released. The samples were drawn from the first 160 participants of the ongoing ImmuneRACE study and from 1,254 subjects provided by 6 global collaborators. Sample metadata almost always included a de-identified subject ID, COVID-19 status, age in years and sex. HLA class I and class II types, where available, came from metadata supplied by the sample provider rather than from assay-based typing. The full study reports these points: How much clinical and demographic metadata was included differed by source and by participant, and the metadata was provided uncurated.

As concerns this clone: The antigen it binds to is not known. Per-base quality was not reported, and no clone a single base away is much larger than it.

Whole blood was collected in K2EDTA tubes by collaborating institutions according to the institutions' own protocols. For TCRbeta analysis, collaborators shipped samples in one of three forms: frozen whole blood, isolated PBMCs, or DNA extracted from either of those sample types. The immunoSEQ Assay, a bias-controlled multiplex PCR, was used to amplify TCRbeta CDR3 regions from genomic DNA. The original methods were these. The number of nucleated cells in each sample was estimated by amplification of reference gene primers within the assay. Sequence reads were collapsed and filtered to measure the absolute abundance of every unique TCRbeta CDR3 rearrangement. For each sample, productive Simpson clonality was calculated by taking the square root of Simpson's diversity index across productive rearrangements. Sourced from immuneACCESS, this table was stored by TCRdb with only in-frame sequences that have V and J called. A share of the clones is absent; for the studies checked, an unresolved V gene accounts for under half, and the remainder has no known explanation. V and J calls and clone size follow that table, whereas D and trimming were derived from the DNA. The sample table records 260,000 or so clones; 88% of these occur just once. The leading ten clones occupy approximately 0.7% of the sample.

The CDR3, from cysteine to phenylalanine, totals 14 residues. The CDR3 DNA has 42 bases and is translated from base 1. V trim: 2 bases; J trim: 1 base; unmatched bases: 1. CDR1 is given as SGHTA and CDR2 as FQGNSA, both from the germline V gene. The specimen sequenced was peripheral blood. The chain is encoded by TRBV7-2 joined to TRBJ2-7; 8 bases in between match TRBD2. The receptor's source is a human donor in a cohort sampled during active COVID-19. This receptor carries the CDR3 CASSLREGSYEQYF. The sequenced DNA is TGTGCCAGCAGCTTACGGGAGGGGTCCTACGAGCAGTACTTC.